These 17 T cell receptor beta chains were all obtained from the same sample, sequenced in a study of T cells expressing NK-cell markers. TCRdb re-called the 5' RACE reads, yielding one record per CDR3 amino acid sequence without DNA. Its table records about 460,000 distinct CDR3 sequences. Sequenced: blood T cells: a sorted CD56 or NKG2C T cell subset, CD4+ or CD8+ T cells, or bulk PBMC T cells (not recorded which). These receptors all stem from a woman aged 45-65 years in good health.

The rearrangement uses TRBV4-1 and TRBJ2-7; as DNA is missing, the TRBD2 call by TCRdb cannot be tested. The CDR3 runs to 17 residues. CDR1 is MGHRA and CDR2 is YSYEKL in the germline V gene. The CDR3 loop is CASSQESRGSGMYEQYF.

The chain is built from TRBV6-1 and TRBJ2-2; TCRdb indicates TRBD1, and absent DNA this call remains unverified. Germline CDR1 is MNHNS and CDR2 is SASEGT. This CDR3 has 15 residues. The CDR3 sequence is CASRIYDSNTGELFF.

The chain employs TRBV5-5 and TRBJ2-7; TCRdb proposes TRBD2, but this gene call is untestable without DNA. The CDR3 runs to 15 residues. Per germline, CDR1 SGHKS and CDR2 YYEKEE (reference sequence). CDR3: CASSPSGSFSYEQYF.

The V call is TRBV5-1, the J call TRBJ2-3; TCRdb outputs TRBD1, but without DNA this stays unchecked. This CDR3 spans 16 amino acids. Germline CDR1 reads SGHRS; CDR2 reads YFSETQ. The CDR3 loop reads CASSLDAGSGTDTQYF.

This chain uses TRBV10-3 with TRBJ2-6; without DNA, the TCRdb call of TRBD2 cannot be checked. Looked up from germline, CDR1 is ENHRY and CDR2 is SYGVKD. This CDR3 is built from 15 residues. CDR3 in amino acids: CAIGLATSGANVLTF.

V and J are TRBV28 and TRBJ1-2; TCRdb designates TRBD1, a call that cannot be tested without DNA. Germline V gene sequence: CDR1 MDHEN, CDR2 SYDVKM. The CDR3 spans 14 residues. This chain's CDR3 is CASSPGTDDYGYTF.

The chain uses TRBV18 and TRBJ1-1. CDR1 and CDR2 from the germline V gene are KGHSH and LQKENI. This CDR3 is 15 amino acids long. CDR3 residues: CASSPWKDLNTEAFF.

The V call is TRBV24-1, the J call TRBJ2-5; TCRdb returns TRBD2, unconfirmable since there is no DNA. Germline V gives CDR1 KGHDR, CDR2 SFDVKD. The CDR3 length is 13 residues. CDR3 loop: CATRAGGGETQYF.

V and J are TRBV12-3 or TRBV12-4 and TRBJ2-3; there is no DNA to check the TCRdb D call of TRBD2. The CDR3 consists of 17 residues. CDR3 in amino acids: CASRRAGGPISADTQYF.

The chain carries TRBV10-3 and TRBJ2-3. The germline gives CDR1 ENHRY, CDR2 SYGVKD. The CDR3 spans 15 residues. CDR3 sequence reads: CAISDTTLSTDTQYF.

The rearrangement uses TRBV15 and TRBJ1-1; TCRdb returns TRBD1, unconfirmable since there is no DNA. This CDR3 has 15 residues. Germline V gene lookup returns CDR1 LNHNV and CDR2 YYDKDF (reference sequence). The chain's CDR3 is CATSREDRKFTEAFF.

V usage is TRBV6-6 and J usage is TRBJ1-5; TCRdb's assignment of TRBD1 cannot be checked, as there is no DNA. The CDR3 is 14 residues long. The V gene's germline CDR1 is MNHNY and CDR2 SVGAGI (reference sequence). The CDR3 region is CASRSDRGGQPQHF.

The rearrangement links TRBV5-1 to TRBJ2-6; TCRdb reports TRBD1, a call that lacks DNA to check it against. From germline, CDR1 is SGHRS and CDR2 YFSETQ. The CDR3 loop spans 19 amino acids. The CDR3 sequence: CASREGFTGARSGANVLTF.

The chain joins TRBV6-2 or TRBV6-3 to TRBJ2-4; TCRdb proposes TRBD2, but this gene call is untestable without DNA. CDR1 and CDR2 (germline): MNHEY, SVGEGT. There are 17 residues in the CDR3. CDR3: CASKGLAGVWAKNIQYF.

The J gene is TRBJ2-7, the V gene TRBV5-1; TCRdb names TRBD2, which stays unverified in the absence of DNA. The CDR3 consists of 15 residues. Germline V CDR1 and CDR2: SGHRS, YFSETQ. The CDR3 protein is CASSLTAGGPYEQYF. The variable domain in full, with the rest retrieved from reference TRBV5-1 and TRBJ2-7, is KAGVTQTPRYLIKTRGQQVTLSCSPISGHRSVSWYQQTPGQGLQFLFEYFSETQRNKGNFPGRFSGRQFSNSRSEMNVSTLELGDSALYLCASSLTAGGPYEQYFGPGTRLTVT.

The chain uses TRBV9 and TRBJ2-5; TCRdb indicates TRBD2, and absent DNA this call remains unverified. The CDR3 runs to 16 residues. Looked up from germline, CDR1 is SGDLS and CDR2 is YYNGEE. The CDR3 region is CASSKLASGAQETQYF.

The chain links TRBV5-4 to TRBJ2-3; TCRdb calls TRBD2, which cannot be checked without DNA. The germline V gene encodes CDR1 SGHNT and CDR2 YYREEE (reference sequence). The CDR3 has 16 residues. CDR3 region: CASSWTSGKLTDTQYF.